A selection of T cell receptor beta chains follows, all from one sample in a study of CD8 T cells in ankylosing spondylitis. Using its own MiXCR run on the 5' RACE reads, TCRdb lists one record per CDR3 protein. In the table there are about 36,000 distinct CDR3 sequences, approximately 9.9% of which are singletons. The sequenced material came from synovial fluid, either unsorted or a sorted T cell fraction (not recorded which). These receptors were collected from a male donor with ankylosing spondylitis. Both conserved end residues are part of each CDR3. The D gene is left open where the match is weak. Expanded clones get a size class; other rows say once, few or many, or leave the size out.

J gene	CDR3 length	clone size	D gene	V gene	CDR3 protein	CDR3 DNA
TRBJ1-1	15	many	.	TRBV7-2	CASSLEGDMNTEAFF	TGTGCCAGCAGCTTAGAAGGAGATATGAACACTGAAGCTTTCTTT
TRBJ1-2	15	many	.	TRBV12-3/TRBV12-4	CASTDWDRSYGGYTF	TGTGCCAGCACCGATTGGGACCGGTCGTACGGGGGCTACACCTTC
TRBJ2-7	16	few	.	TRBV15	CATSRGMTVTTHEQYF	TGTGCCACCAGCAGAGGTATGACAGTCACGACTCACGAGCAGTACTTC
TRBJ2-1	14	.	.	TRBV4-1	CASSQDTRWGKQFF	TGCGCCAGCAGCCAAGATACGAGGTGGGGTAAGCAGTTCTTC
TRBJ2-3	15	.	.	TRBV6-4	CASSRFASSTDTQYF	TGTGCCAGCAGCCGCTTCGCTTCTAGCACAGATACGCAGTATTTT
TRBJ1-1	14	few	.	TRBV27	CASSFTWGSTEAFF	TGTGCCAGCAGTTTCACGTGGGGGAGTACTGAAGCTTTCTTT
TRBJ1-5	15	many	.	TRBV5-1	CASSPDDGVNQPQHF	TGCGCCAGCAGCCCGGACGACGGGGTTAATCAGCCCCAGCATTTT
TRBJ2-2	17	.	TRBD2	TRBV5-6	CASSLARAGVLTGELFF	TGTGCCAGCAGCCTGGCCCGAGCGGGGGTACTAACCGGGGAGCTGTTTTTT
TRBJ1-6	16	few	.	TRBV27	CARRPAALEASSPLHF	TGTGCCAGGAGACCAGCGGCCCTGGAGGCAAGTTCACCCCTCCACTTT
TRBJ2-7	15	few	TRBD2	TRBV12-3/TRBV12-4	CASSLPRGVAGEQYF	TGTGCCAGCAGTTTACCCCGGGGGGTAGCGGGCGAGCAGTACTTC
TRBJ2-3	16	.	TRBD2	TRBV7-2	CASSLGSGSGTDTQYF	TGTGCCAGCAGCTTAGGTAGCGGGAGCGGAACAGATACGCAGTATTTT
TRBJ2-2	15	.	.	TRBV7-2	CASSLVSGDGGELFF	TGTGCCAGCAGCCTCGTTTCGGGGGATGGAGGGGAGCTGTTTTTT
TRBJ2-7	15	many	.	TRBV4-1	CASSQSGHPDYEQYF	TGCGCCAGCAGCCAATCGGGACACCCGGACTACGAGCAGTACTTC
TRBJ2-7	13	few	.	TRBV6-1	CASSRRPAYEQYF	TGTGCCAGCTCGAGGCGGCCTGCCTACGAGCAGTACTTC
TRBJ2-7	15	.	TRBD2	TRBV7-9	CASSPFAGVPYEQYF	TGTGCCAGCAGCCCGTTTGCGGGGGTCCCCTACGAGCAGTACTTC
TRBJ1-5	16	many	TRBD1	TRBV20-1	CSARDSDREGSQPQHF	TGCAGTGCTAGAGATTCGGACAGGGAAGGGAGTCAGCCCCAGCATTTT
TRBJ1-1	15	few	TRBD1	TRBV7-2	CASSRVGTGRLEAFF	TGTGCCAGCAGTCGAGTTGGGACAGGGCGGCTTGAAGCTTTCTTT
TRBJ2-7	13	.	.	TRBV28	CASRLGGQYEQYF	TGTGCCAGCAGGCTGGGGGGACAGTACGAGCAGTACTTC
TRBJ2-3	15	many	.	TRBV5-1	CASSLLAISTDTQYF	TGCGCCAGCAGCTTACTAGCCATAAGCACAGATACGCAGTATTTT
TRBJ1-1	15	.	.	TRBV5-1	CASSLGADPNTEAFF	TGCGCCAGCAGCTTGGGGGCTGACCCGAACACTGAAGCTTTCTTT
TRBJ2-2	14	many	.	TRBV29-1	CSVEKQQNTGELFF	TGCAGCGTTGAAAAGCAGCAGAACACCGGGGAGCTGTTTTTT
TRBJ2-5	14	many	.	TRBV6-1	CASSPIPRGETQYF	TGTGCCAGCAGTCCAATCCCTAGAGGGGAGACCCAGTACTTC
TRBJ2-7	17	.	TRBD1	TRBV24-1	CATSTSLSGTGPYEQYF	TGTGCCACCAGTACCTCCCTTTCCGGGACAGGGCCCTACGAGCAGTACTTC